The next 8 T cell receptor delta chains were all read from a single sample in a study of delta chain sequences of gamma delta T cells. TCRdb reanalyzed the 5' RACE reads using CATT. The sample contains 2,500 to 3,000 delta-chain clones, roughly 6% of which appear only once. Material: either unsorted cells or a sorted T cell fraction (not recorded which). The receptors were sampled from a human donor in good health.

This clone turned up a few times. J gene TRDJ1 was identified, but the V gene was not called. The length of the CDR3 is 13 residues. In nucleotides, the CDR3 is TGTTCTTGGGGTCAACGGGGCACCGATAAACTCATCTTT. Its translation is CSWGQRGTDKLIF.

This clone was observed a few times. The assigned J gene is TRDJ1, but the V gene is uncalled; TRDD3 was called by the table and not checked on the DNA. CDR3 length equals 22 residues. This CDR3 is CSGINAEVCWIPFLGAADKLIF. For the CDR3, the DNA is TGCAGTGGTATCAACGCAGAAGTATGTTGGATTCCGTTCTTGGGGGCGGCCGATAAACTCATCTTT.

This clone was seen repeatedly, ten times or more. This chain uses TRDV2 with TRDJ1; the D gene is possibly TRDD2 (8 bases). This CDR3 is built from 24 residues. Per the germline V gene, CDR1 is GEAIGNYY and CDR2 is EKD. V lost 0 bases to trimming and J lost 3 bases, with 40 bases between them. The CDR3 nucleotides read TGTGCCTGTGACACCCTATCTTCCTACGGGGATAGAACGTCGCCGACTAACACTTCCGATAAACTCATCTTT. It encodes CACDTLSSYGDRTSPTNTSDKLIF.

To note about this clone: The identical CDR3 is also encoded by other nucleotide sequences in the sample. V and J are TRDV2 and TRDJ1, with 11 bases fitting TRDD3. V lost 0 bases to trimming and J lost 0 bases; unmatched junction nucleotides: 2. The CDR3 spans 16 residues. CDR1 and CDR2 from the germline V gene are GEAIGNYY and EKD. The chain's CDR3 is CACDTVLGDNTDKLIF. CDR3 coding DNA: TGTGCCTGTGACACCGTACTGGGGGATAACACCGATAAACTCATCTTT.

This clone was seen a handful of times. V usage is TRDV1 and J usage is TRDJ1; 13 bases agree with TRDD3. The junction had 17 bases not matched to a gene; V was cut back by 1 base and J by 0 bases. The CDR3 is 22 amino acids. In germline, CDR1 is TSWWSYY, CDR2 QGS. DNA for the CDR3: TGTGCTCTTGGGGAACCCCCAATGTTCCTACTGGGGGATACGCCGTACACCGATAAACTCATCTTT. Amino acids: CALGEPPMFLLGDTPYTDKLIF.

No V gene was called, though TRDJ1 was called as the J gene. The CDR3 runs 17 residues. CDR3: CSGINAEYSSLMSWGIF. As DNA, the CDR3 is TGCAGTGGTATCAACGCAGAGTACTCTTCGCTAATGTCTTGGGGCATCTTT.

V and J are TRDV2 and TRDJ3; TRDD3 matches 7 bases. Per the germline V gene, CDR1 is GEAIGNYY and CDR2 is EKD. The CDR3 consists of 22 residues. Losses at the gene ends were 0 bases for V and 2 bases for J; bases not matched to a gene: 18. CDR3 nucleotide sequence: TGTGCCTGTGACACCGCCTTTGGGGCTGGGGGCACCCAGCCCTGGGACACCCGACAGATGTTTTTC. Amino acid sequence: CACDTAFGAGGTQPWDTRQMFF.

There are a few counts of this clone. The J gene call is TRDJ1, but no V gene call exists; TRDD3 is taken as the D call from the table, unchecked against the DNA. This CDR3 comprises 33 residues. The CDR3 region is CAILGSTQSTFCWLLGEPPMFLLGDKEDDKLIF. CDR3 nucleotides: TGTGCTATCTTGGGGTCAACGCAGAGTACGTTTTGTTGGCTTCTTGGGGAACCCCCAATGTTCCTACTGGGGGATAAGGAGGACGATAAACTCATCTTT.